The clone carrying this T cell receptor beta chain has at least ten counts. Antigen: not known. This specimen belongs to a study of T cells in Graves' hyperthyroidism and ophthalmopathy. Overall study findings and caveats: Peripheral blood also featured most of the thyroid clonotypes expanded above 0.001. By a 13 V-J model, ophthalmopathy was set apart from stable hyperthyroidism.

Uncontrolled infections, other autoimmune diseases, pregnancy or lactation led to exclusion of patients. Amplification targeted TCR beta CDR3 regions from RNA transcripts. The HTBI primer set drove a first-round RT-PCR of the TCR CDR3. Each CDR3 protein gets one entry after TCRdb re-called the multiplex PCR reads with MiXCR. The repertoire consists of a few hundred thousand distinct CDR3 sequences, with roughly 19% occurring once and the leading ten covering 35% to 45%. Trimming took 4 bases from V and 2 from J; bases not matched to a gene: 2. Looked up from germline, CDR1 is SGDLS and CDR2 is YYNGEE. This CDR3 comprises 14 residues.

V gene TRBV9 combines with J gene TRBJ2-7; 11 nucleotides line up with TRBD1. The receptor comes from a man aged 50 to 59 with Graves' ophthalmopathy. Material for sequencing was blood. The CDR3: CASSTGQGAYEQYF. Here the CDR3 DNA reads TGTGCCAGCAGCACGGGACAGGGGGCCTACGAGCAGTACTTC.